These 5 T cell receptor beta chains were sequenced from one sample in a study of T cells in pancreatic ductal adenocarcinoma. Clones were sequenced by immunoSEQ multiplex PCR, and TCRdb holds only the in-frame ones, with some missing. Among around 31,000 clones, about 92% were seen once, and the ten largest hold under 2.5%. The selected patients with pancreatic ductal adenocarcinoma had surgery but no neoadjuvant therapy. Sequenced input: PBMCs. These receptor sequences come from a human donor with pancreatic ductal adenocarcinoma.

The chain combines TRBV2 with TRBJ2-7, with no clear D. Per germline, CDR1 SNHLY and CDR2 FYNNEI. Deletions cut 4 bases from V and 3 bases from J, with 10 bases between. This CDR3 has 13 residues. The CDR3 DNA reads TGTGCCAGCAGTGGCCCCCAAGTCTACGAGCAGTACTTC. Translation gives CASSGPQVYEQYF.

The chain couples TRBV18 to TRBJ1-1; D possibly corresponds to TRBD1 (5 bases). CDR1 and CDR2 from the germline V gene are KGHSH and LQKENI. This CDR3 region has 16 residues. Trimming pared 3 bases from V and 3 bases from J, leaving 17 bases between. This CDR3 reads CASSPSIVRGDTEAFF. DNA of the CDR3: TGTGCCAGCTCACCCTCCATCGTGAGGGGAGACACTGAAGCTTTCTTT. The whole variable domain, remainder taken from reference TRBV18 and TRBJ1-1, is NAGVMQNPRHLVRRRGQEARLRCSPMKGHSHVYWYRQLPEEGLKFMVYLQKENIIDESGMPKERFSAEFPKEGPSILRIQQVVRGDSAAYFCASSPSIVRGDTEAFFGQGTRLTVV.

This clone qualifies as medium-sized. The chain couples TRBV6-1 to TRBJ1-1, with 7 bases that match TRBD1. Looked up from germline, CDR1 is MNHNS and CDR2 is SASEGT. The V segment lost 2 bases and the J segment 0 bases; nucleotides outside the gene matches: 3. The length of the CDR3 is 15 residues. CDR3 residues: CASSEYRGMNTEAFF. CDR3 sequence (DNA): TGTGCCAGCAGTGAATACAGGGGTATGAACACTGAAGCTTTCTTT.

This chain links TRBV15 with TRBJ2-1, with 12 bases aligning to TRBD2. The ends lost 0 bases at V and 8 bases at J; junction bases unmatched: 5. CDR1 and CDR2 from the germline V gene are LNHNV and YYDKDF (reference sequence). The CDR3 has 16 amino acids. The DNA of the CDR3 is TGTGCCACCAGCAGAGAAGGGCTAGCGGGAGGGCATGAGCAGTTCTTC. Translation gives CATSREGLAGGHEQFF.

This clone was observed a single time. The V gene is TRBV18, the J gene TRBJ2-3; D ambiguous. V lost 3 bases, J lost 2 bases, and 12 bases lay in between. The CDR3 is made up of 15 amino acids. The V gene's germline CDR1 is KGHSH and CDR2 LQKENI. The CDR3 sequence is CASSPRLTHTDTQYF. The CDR3, as DNA: TGTGCCAGCTCACCTCGGCTAACTCACACAGATACGCAGTATTTT.